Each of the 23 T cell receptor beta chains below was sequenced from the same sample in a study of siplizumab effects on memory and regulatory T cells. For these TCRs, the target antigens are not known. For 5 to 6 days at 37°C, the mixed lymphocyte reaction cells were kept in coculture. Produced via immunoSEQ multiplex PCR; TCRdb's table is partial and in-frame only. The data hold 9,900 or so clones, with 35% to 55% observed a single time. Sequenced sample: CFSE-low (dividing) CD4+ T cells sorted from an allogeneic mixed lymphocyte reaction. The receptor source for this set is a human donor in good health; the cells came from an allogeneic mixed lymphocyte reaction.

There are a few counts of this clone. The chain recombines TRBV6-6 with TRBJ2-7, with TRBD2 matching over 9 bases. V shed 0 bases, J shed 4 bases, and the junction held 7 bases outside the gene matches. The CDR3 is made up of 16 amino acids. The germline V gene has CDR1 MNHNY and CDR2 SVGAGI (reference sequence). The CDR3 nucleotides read TGTGCCAGCAGTTACTCGAGGCGGGAGGGCCGGTACGAGCAGTACTTC. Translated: CASSYSRREGRYEQYF.

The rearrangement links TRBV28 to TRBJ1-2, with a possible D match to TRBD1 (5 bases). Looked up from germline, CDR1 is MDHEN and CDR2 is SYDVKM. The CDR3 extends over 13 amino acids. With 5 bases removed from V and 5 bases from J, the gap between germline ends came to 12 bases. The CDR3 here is CASSLTGPYGYTF. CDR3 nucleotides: TGTGCCAGCAGTCTCACAGGTCCGTATGGCTACACCTTC.

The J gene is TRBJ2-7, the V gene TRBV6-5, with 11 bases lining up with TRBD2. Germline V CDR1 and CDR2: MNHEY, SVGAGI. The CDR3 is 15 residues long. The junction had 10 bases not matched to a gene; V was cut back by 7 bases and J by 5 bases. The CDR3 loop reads CASTFGTSGTNEQYF. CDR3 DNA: TGTGCCAGCACCTTCGGGACTAGCGGAACCAACGAGCAGTACTTC.

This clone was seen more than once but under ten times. In DNA form, the CDR3 reads TGTGCCAGCAGTCTGAGCGGCGGGGAGACCCAGTACTTC. This translates into CASSLSGGETQYF. The chain recombines TRBV14 with TRBJ2-5, with D perhaps matching TRBD2 (5 bases). V was trimmed by 6 bases and J by 5 bases, leaving 13 bases between them. This CDR3 region has 13 residues. The germline CDR1 and CDR2 sequences are SGHDN and FVKESK.

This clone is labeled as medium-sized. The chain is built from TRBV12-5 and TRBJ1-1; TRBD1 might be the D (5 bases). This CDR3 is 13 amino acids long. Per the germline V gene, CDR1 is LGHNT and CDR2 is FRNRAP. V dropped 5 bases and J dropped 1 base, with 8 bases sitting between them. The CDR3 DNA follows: TGTGCTAGTGGTGCTGGACAGAACACTGAAGCTTTCTTT. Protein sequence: CASGAGQNTEAFF.

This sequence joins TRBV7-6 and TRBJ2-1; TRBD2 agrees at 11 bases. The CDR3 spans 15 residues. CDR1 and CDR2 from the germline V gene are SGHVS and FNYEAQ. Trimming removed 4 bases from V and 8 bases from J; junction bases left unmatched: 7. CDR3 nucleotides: TGTGCCAGCAGCTCCCAAGCTAGCGGGAGGCATGAGCAGTTCTTC. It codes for CASSSQASGRHEQFF.

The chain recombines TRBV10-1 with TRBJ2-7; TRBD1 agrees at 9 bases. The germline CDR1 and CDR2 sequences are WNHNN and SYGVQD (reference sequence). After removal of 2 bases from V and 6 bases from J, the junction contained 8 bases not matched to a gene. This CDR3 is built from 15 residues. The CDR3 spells CASSEGGTGTSEQYF. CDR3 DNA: TGCGCCAGCAGTGAGGGCGGGACAGGGACTTCCGAGCAGTACTTC.

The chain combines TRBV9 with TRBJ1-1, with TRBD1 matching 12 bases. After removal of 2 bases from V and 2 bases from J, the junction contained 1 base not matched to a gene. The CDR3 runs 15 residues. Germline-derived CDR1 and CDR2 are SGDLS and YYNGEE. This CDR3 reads CASSVGTGGNTEAFF. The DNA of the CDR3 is TGTGCCAGCAGCGTCGGGACAGGGGGCAACACTGAAGCTTTCTTT.

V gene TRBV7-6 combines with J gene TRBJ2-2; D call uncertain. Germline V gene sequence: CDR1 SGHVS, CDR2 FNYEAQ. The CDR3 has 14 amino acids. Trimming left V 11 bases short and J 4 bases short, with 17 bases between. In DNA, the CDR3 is TGTGCCGGAAGACCACTTTGGGGCACCGGGGAGCTGTTTTTT. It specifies CAGRPLWGTGELFF.

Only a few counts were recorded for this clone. The CDR3: CASSESITSGRFVHEQYF. The CDR3, as DNA: TGTGCCAGCAGTGAATCTATAACTAGCGGGAGGTTCGTCCACGAGCAGTACTTC. This sequence joins TRBV2 and TRBJ2-7, with 12 bases aligning to TRBD2. Trimming cost V 2 bases and J 5 bases; bases outside gene matches: 13. This CDR3 has 18 amino acids. CDR1 is SNHLY and CDR2 is FYNNEI in the germline V gene.

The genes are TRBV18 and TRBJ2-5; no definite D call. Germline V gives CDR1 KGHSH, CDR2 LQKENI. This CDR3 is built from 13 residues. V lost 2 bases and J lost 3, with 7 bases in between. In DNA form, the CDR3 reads TGTGCCAGCTCACCAAACGTCAAAGAGACCCAGTACTTC. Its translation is CASSPNVKETQYF.

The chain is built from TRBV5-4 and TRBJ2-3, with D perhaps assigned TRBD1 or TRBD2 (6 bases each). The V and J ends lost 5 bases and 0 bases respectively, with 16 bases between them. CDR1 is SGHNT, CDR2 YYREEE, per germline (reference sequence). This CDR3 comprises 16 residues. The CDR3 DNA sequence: TGTGCCAGCAGAGAAAAGCGGAGGGGGAGCACAGATACGCAGTATTTT. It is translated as CASREKRRGSTDTQYF.

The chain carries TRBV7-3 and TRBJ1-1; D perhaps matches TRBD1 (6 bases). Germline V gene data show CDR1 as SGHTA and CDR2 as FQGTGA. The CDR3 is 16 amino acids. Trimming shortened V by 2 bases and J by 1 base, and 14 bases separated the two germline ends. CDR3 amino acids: CASSLLGGRGNTEAFF. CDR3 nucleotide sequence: TGTGCCAGCAGCTTACTGGGGGGCCGAGGGAACACTGAAGCTTTCTTT.

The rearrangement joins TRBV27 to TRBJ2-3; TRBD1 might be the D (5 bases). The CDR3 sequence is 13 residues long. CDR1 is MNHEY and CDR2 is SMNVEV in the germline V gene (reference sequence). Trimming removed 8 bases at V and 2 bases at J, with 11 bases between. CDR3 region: CASVGRNTDTQYF. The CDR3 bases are TGTGCCAGCGTGGGGCGGAACACAGATACGCAGTATTTT.

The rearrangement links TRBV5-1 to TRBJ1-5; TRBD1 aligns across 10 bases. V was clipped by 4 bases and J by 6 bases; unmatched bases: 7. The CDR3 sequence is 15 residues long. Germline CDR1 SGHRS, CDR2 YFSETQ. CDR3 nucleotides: TGCGCCAGCAGCCTCGGGACAGGGGTTACTCAGCCCCAGCATTTT. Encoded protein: CASSLGTGVTQPQHF.

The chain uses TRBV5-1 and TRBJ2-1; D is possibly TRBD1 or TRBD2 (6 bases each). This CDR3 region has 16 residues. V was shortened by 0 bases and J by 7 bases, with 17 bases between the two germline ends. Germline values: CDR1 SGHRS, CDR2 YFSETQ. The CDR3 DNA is TGCGCCAGCAGCTTGGGCGCGGGAAGGGGGGAGAATGAGCAGTTCTTC. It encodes CASSLGAGRGENEQFF.

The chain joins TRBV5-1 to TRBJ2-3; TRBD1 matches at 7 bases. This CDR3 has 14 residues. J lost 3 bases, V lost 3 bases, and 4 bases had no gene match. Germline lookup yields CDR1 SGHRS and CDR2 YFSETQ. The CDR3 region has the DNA TGCGCCAGCAGCTCGGGACAGCTAACAGATACGCAGTATTTT. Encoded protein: CASSSGQLTDTQYF.

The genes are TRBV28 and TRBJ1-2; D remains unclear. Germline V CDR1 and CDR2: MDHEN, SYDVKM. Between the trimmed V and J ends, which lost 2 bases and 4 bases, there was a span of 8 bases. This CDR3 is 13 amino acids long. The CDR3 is CASSLTVVYGYTF. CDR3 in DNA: TGTGCCAGCAGTTTAACGGTAGTCTATGGCTACACCTTC.

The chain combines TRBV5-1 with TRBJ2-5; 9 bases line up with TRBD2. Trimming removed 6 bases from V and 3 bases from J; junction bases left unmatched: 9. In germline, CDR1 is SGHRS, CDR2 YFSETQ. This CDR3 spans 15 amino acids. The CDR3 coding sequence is TGCGCCAGCACCTCGGGTAGCGGGAGCGAAGAGACCCAGTACTTC. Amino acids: CASTSGSGSEETQYF.

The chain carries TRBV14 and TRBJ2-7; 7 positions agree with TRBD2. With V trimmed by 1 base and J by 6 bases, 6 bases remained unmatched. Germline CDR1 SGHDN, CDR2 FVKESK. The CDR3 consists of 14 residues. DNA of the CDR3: TGTGCCAGCAGCCAAGCCCGCTGGGGGGGCGAGCAGTACTTC. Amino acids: CASSQARWGGEQYF.

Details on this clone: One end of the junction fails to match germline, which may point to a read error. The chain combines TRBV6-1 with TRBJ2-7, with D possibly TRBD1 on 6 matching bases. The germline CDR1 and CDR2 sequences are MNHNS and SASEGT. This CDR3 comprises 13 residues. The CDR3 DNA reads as TGTGCCAGCAGTGAACAGGAGAGGGGGAGTTCGGACTTC. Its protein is CASSEQERGSSDF.

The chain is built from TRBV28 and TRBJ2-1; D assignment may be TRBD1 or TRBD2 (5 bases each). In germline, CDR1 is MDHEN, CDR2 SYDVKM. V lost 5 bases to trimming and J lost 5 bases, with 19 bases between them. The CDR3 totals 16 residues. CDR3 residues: CASSPWLGDHNNEQFF. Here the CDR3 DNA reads TGTGCCAGCAGTCCGTGGTTGGGGGACCACAACAATGAGCAGTTCTTC.

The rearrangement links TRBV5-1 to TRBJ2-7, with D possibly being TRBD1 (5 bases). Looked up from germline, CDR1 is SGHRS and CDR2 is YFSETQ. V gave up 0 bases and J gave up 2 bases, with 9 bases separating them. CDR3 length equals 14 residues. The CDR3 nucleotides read TGCGCCAGCAGCTTGGTGGTAGGGGCCTACGAGCAGTACTTC. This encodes CASSLVVGAYEQYF.